One and the same sample provided the 22 T cell receptor beta chains below, sequenced in a study of CD8+ T cells in alopecia areata. Extraction and reverse transcription of RNA yielded cDNA as the sequencing template. Assay used: immunoSEQ multiplex PCR; TCRdb lists only in-frame clones, some missing. The repertoire consists of 2,500 to 3,000 clones, none detected only once. The sequenced sample was lesional skin. All receptors derive from a C3H/HeJ mouse with alopecia areata. Strain haplotype (MHC): H2-k.

This clone was detected a few times. This sequence may be a read error, since a much larger clone differs from it by one base. These gene names are mouse names. The CDR3 end lies 4 residues beyond the end of the read and is filled in from the germline J gene. This chain links TRBV13-2 with TRBJ1-1; D is unclear. This CDR3 spans 10 amino acids. The V gene's germline CDR1 is NNHNN and CDR2 SYGAGS (reference sequence). The CDR3 DNA, read in part, is TGTGCCAGCAGCCAACAA. Translating gives CASSQQ. The whole CDR3 sequence reads CASSQQEVFF.

In its sample, this clone was seen many times. The germline and genes are mouse ones. The CDR3 goes on 4 residues after the read ends, and that part is filled in from the germline J gene. V is TRBV19 and J is TRBJ1-1, with 10 bases aligning to TRBD1. Germline values: CDR1 FNHDT, CDR2 SITEND (reference sequence). CDR3 size: 15 residues. V was pared by 2 bases and J by 4 bases, with 5 bases of the junction left unmatched. The CDR3 DNA, read in part, is TGTGCCAGCAGTATGGGGGACAGGGGAGGCACA. It translates to CASSMGDRGGT. The whole CDR3 sequence reads CASSMGDRGGTEVFF.

This clone was seen ten or more times. Here the gene names and germline are mouse. The read ends 4 residues shy of where the CDR3 ends; the end is completed using the germline J gene. The rearrangement joins TRBV16 to TRBJ2-3; the match to TRBD2 covers 13 bases. From germline, CDR1 is SGHSA and CDR2 FRNQAP. V lost 1 base and J lost 0; bases outside the gene matches: 4. The CDR3 is 18 amino acids. CDR3 loop: CASSLADWGGPSAETLYF. The covered CDR3 bases are TGTGCAAGCAGCTTAGCGGACTGGGGGGGCCCTAGTGCAGAA.

For this clone: The protein listed by TCRdb differs at residue 13 from the translated DNA, so the DNA translation is shown. Genes and germline are mouse. The read is 3 residues too short to cover the CDR3 end, so that end is filled in from the germline J gene. This chain connects TRBV13-1 to TRBJ1-3; 8 bases align to TRBD1. This CDR3 spans 16 amino acids. Germline values: CDR1 NSHNY, CDR2 SYGAGN. CDR3 in amino acids: CASGDADRGGGNTLYF. Incomplete CDR3 DNA: TGTGCCAGCGGTGATGCAGACAGGGGAGGTGGAAATACG.

This clone was counted ten times or more. The genes are named according to mouse. Read sequence stops 4 residues before the CDR3 end, and the germline J gene provides the missing end. This rearrangement joins TRBV31 to TRBJ2-2, with 10 bases fitting TRBD2. V lost 3 bases, J lost 0 bases, and 1 base stayed unmatched. This CDR3 has 15 residues. Looked up from germline, CDR1 is GKSSPN and CDR2 is SITVG. CDR3 region: CAWRLGGTNTGQLYF. Incomplete CDR3 DNA: TGTGCCTGGAGACTGGGGGGGACAAACACCGGG.

This clone has a count of ten or more. The gene symbols are mouse symbols. The CDR3 end falls 4 residues outside the read, so it is completed with the germline J gene. V usage is TRBV29 and J usage is TRBJ1-1, with D possibly being TRBD1 (6 bases). The germline gives CDR1 MSHET, CDR2 SYDVDS. V lost 6 bases, J lost 1 base, and 12 bases lay in between. This CDR3 is 14 amino acids long. The CDR3 DNA, read in part, is TGTGCTAGCAGAGCCCGGGACAAAAACACA. As protein: CASRARDKNT. The entire CDR3 protein is CASRARDKNTEVFF. The full variable domain, its missing parts supplied by reference TRBV29 and TRBJ1-1, is DMKVTQMPRYLIKRMGENVLLECGQDMSHETMYWYRQDPGLGLQLIYISYDVDSNSEGDIPKGYRVSRKKREHFSLILDSAKTNQTSVYFCASRARDKNTEVFFGKGTRLTVV.

This clone was picked up many times. Gene labels here are mouse ones. CDR3 bases read: TGTGCCTGGAGAAGACTGGGGGGTGGTGCAGAA. Translation: CAWRRLGGGAE. The entire CDR3 is CAWRRLGGGAETLYF. The chain joins TRBV31 to TRBJ2-3; 10 bases match TRBD2. With the read ending 4 residues before the CDR3 end, the germline J gene is used to fill in that end. The CDR3 runs to 15 residues. The V gene end was trimmed by 3 bases and the J gene end by 1 base; junction bases not matched to a gene: 4. The germline V gene has CDR1 GKSSPN and CDR2 SITVG.

This clone was recorded many times. Gene names denote mouse genes. The CDR3 extends 4 residues past the end of the read, so its final part is completed from the germline J gene. V is TRBV16 and J is TRBJ2-7; the match to TRBD2 covers 8 bases. Trimming cost V 0 bases and J 0 bases; bases outside gene matches: 4. Germline values: CDR1 SGHSA, CDR2 FRNQAP. The CDR3 length is 16 residues. Incomplete CDR3 DNA: TGTGCAAGCAGCTTAGATCCCTGGGGGGACTCCTAT. Protein sequence: CASSLDPWGDSY. The CDR3 reads in full as CASSLDPWGDSYEQYF. Full variable domain (remainder filled in from reference TRBV16 and TRBJ2-7): NAGVIQTPRHKVTGKGQEATLWCEPISGHSAVFWYRQTIVQGLEFLTYFRNQAPIDDSGMPKERFSAQMPNQSHSTLKIQSTQPQDSAVYLCASSLDPWGDSYEQYFGPGTRLTVL.

This clone is deemed medium-sized. Mouse gene names apply. The read gets to within 4 residues of the CDR3 end, and the germline J gene fills in the rest. The chain is built from TRBV13-1 and TRBJ1-1, with D perhaps TRBD1 (6 bases). Germline V gene sequence: CDR1 NSHNY, CDR2 SYGAGN. The V end lost 2 bases, the J end lost 2 bases, and 10 bases lay between the germline ends. The CDR3 runs to 14 residues. CDR3 region: CASSEWDTNTEVFF. The DNA read from the CDR3 is TGTGCCAGCAGTGAATGGGACACCAACACA.

This clone has a count of ten or more. Gene names and germline refer to mouse. The CDR3 end is not reached by the read, which stops 4 residues before it; the germline J gene fills it in. This chain links TRBV1 with TRBJ2-5; D may be TRBD2 (6 bases). The CDR3 loop spans 14 amino acids. Germline-derived CDR1 and CDR2 are NSQYPW and LRSPGD (reference sequence). The CDR3 region is CTCSLGRESDTQYF. Incomplete CDR3 DNA: TGCACCTGCAGTCTGGGGAGGGAGTCGGAC.

In its sample, this clone was seen many times. The genes and germline here are from mouse. The CDR3 end is not reached by the read, which stops 4 residues before it; the germline J gene fills it in. This chain uses TRBV13-3 with TRBJ2-5; 9 bases align to TRBD1. The length of the CDR3 is 14 residues. Per the germline V gene, CDR1 is NNHDY and CDR2 is SYVADS. CDR3 in amino acids: CASKKQGAPDTQYF. CDR3 bases read: TGTGCCAGCAAGAAACAGGGGGCCCCAGAC.

This clone was observed many times. Germline is not matched at one junction end, which may reflect a read error. Gene names are the mouse ones. Read sequence stops 4 residues before the CDR3 end, and the germline J gene provides the missing end. V usage is TRBV13-1 and J usage is TRBJ2-3, with 11 bases aligning to TRBD1. The germline V gene encodes CDR1 NSHNY and CDR2 SYGAGN. The CDR3 has 17 amino acids. The sequenced CDR3 bases are TGTGCCAGCGGTGAAGGGGACAGGGGGGCTAGTGCAGAA. Encoded protein: CASGEGDRGASAE. The full CDR3 sequence reads CASGEGDRGASAETLYF.

The sample holds many counts of this clone. TCRdb's protein and the DNA translation differ at residue 12; the protein here comes from the DNA. All gene names here are mouse names. The sequence runs out 3 residues before the end of the CDR3; the remainder is reconstructed from the germline J gene. The chain recombines TRBV13-1 with TRBJ1-6; 7 bases match TRBD1. TRBJ1-6 carries the ORF label, with uncertain function. Germline assignment: CDR1 NSHNY and CDR2 SYGAGN. There are 15 residues in the CDR3. V lost 2 bases, J lost 3 bases, and 2 bases stayed unmatched. CDR3 residues: CASSEGQSYNSPLYF. The sequenced part of the CDR3 DNA is TGTGCCAGCAGTGAGGGACAGAGCTATAATTCGCCC.

Comment on this clone: Given a far larger clone just one base away, this is likely a sequencing read error. Gene names and germline refer to mouse. The read gets to within 4 residues of the CDR3 end, and the germline J gene fills in the rest. This rearrangement joins TRBV1 to TRBJ2-4; 12 bases align to TRBD2. Trimming took 0 bases from V and 0 from J; bases not matched to a gene: 7. The CDR3 is 19 residues long. Germline-derived CDR1 and CDR2 are NSQYPW and LRSPGD (reference sequence). The CDR3 sequence is CTCSADPDWGGSSQNTLYF. The CDR3 bases that were read are TGCACCTGCAGTGCAGACCCGGACTGGGGGGGGTCTAGTCAAAAC.

This clone came up many times. Gene and germline names: mouse. The observed sequence ends 4 residues before the CDR3 terminus, with the missing tail filled in from the germline J gene. This chain links TRBV3 with TRBJ2-7; 11 bases match TRBD2. The CDR3 sequence is 15 residues long. Per germline, CDR1 SNHLY and CDR2 FYNGKV (reference sequence). The V gene end was trimmed by 1 base and the J gene end by 3 bases; junction bases not matched to a gene: 2. The sequenced CDR3 bases are TGTGCCAGCAGCTTAGAGGACTGGGGGGTCTAT. Translating it yields CASSLEDWGVY. The entire CDR3 protein reads CASSLEDWGVYEQYF.

This clone came up a few times. Any gene name here is a mouse gene name. The read terminates 4 residues before the CDR3 end, so the remaining end is supplied by the germline J gene. This chain connects TRBV17 to TRBJ2-3, with TRBD2 matching 12 bases. J gave up 1 base and V 3 bases, and 5 bases lay outside the gene matches. Germline lookup yields CDR1 MNHDT and CDR2 YYDKIL. CDR3 length equals 17 residues. Here the CDR3 reads CASSSLGTGGRAETLYF. The sequenced CDR3 bases are TGTGCTAGCAGTAGTCTTGGGACTGGGGGGCGTGCAGAA.

This clone occurred many times. Each gene name is a mouse one. The read stops 4 residues short of the end of the CDR3; the missing end is completed from the germline J gene. The chain carries TRBV19 and TRBJ1-2; D might be TRBD1 (6 bases). With 4 bases removed from V and 0 bases from J, the gap between germline ends came to 10 bases. This CDR3 region has 14 residues. Per the germline V gene, CDR1 is FNHDT and CDR2 is SITEND (reference sequence). The CDR3 protein is CASSRDNANSDYTF. Partial CDR3 DNA: TGTGCCAGCAGTCGGGACAATGCAAACTCC.

There are many counts of this clone. Mouse germline and gene names are used. The CDR3 goes on 4 residues after the read ends, and that part is filled in from the germline J gene. This chain joins TRBV1 and TRBJ2-7; 9 bases fit TRBD2. The CDR3 runs to 14 residues. Germline V gene sequence: CDR1 NSQYPW, CDR2 LRSPGD (reference sequence). The CDR3 is CTCSARLGEYEQYF. The sequenced CDR3 bases are TGCACCTGCAGTGCCCGACTGGGGGAGTAT.

With regard to this clone: This likely stems from a read error, as it lies one base from a far larger clone. The genes and germline here are from mouse. Sequencing ends 4 residues short of the CDR3 end; the germline J gene provides the rest. In the same sample, other DNA sequences code for this CDR3. The chain employs TRBV14 and TRBJ2-7, with D possibly TRBD1 on 6 matching bases. CDR1 SGHDT and CDR2 FRDEAV come from the germline V gene. The CDR3 has 13 amino acids. The CDR3 DNA, read in part, is TGTGCCAGCAGTTTCCCCAGGGGTTAT. Translating it yields CASSFPRGY. The CDR3 in its entirety is CASSFPRGYEQYF.

The table lists this clone with many counts. Genes and germline come from the mouse. The read ends 4 residues early relative to the CDR3; the germline J gene fills the gap. Other nucleotide sequences from this sample produce the same CDR3. The V and J genes are TRBV13-1 and TRBJ2-7; 9 bases are a match to TRBD2. Germline values: CDR1 NSHNY, CDR2 SYGAGN. The CDR3 loop spans 14 amino acids. Here the CDR3 reads CASSDGLGVYEQYF. The CDR3 DNA, read in part, is TGTGCCAGCAGTGATGGACTGGGGGTTTAT.

This clone was seen a handful of times. A far larger clone is a single base away, which makes a read error likely. Here the gene names and germline are mouse. The read is 4 residues too short to cover the CDR3 end, so that end is filled in from the germline J gene. The J gene is TRBJ2-4, the V gene TRBV4, with D hard to call. The ends were cut back, 3 bases at V and 0 bases at J, with 4 bases in the middle. Germline assignment: CDR1 LGHDT and CDR2 YNNKQL (reference sequence). The CDR3 has 13 amino acids. Partial CDR3 DNA: TGTGCCAGCAGCTACAGGAGTCAAAAC. This translates into CASSYRSQN. The CDR3, in full, reads CASSYRSQNTLYF.

This clone has a count of ten or more. Genes and germline are mouse. The read terminates 4 residues before the CDR3 end, so the remaining end is supplied by the germline J gene. This sequence joins TRBV19 and TRBJ2-3; 10 bases line up with TRBD2. Germline trimming cut 4 bases from V and 1 base from J; bases unmatched to any gene: 3. This CDR3 is built from 15 residues. Germline CDR1 reads FNHDT; CDR2 reads SITEND (reference sequence). Here the CDR3 reads CASSLTGGRAETLYF. The covered CDR3 bases are TGTGCCAGCAGTTTGACTGGGGGGCGTGCAGAA.